One T cell receptor (beta chain) is described in this entry. Its antigen has not been determined. No quality values exist for individual bases; no much larger clone is one base distant. CDR1 MNHEY and CDR2 SVGEGT are derived from the germline V gene. V and J are trimmed by 2 bases and 0 bases, and the gene matches miss 2 bases of the junction. The cysteine opens and the phenylalanine closes a CDR3 of 15 amino acids. Only CDR3 DNA remains: 45 bases, in frame from the first base. Collaborating institutions collected whole blood in K2EDTA tubes following their own protocols. For TCRbeta analysis, collaborators shipped samples in one of three forms: frozen whole blood, isolated PBMCs, or DNA extracted from either of those sample types. These data come from a study of blood T cell repertoires in COVID-19 (dated by TCRdb to the early 2020s). As for the study more broadly: The collaborator samples originated in the United States, Italy and Spain and spanned the acute and convalescent phases of COVID-19. The prospective study material was composed of cDNA or gDNA derived from T cells, B-cell-depleted T cells, or PBMCs. Deeply sampled blood TCRbeta repertoires from subjects exposed to, actively infected with, or recovered from COVID-19 were included in the dataset. A freely available public database, intended as a resource for researchers studying the immune response to SARS-CoV-2, is where the repertoires were released. The samples were drawn from the first 160 participants of the ongoing ImmuneRACE study and from under 1,500 subjects provided by 6 global collaborators. Nearly every sample came with metadata listing a de-identified subject ID, COVID-19 status, age in years and sex. Where available, HLA class I and class II types were obtained from metadata supplied by the sample provider rather than from assay-based typing.

The immunoSEQ Assay, a bias-controlled multiplex PCR, was used to amplify TCRbeta CDR3 regions from genomic DNA. In the paper's pipeline: The number of nucleated cells in each sample was estimated from the amplification of reference gene primers within the assay. Sequence reads were collapsed and filtered to measure the absolute abundance of every unique TCRbeta CDR3 rearrangement. Productive Simpson clonality was computed per sample as the square root of Simpson's diversity index over productive rearrangements. TCRdb retrieved this table from immuneACCESS and kept in-frame rearrangements only. Not all clones are present; in checked studies, unresolved V genes account for under half, and no reason is known for the remainder. V, J and clone size were drawn from that table, and D and trimming were deduced from the DNA. Across this sample there are roughly 70,000 clones, with 80% seen only once. Roughly 9.7% of the sample is held by the ten biggest clonotypes.

The study at large found these results: The quantity of clinical and demographic metadata differed by source and by participant and was supplied without curation.

The sequencing input was peripheral blood. The V and J segments used are TRBV6-2 or TRBV6-3 and TRBJ2-7; 9 middle bases align to TRBD2. The receptor comes from a human donor in a cohort sampled during active COVID-19. The DNA is TGTGCCAGCAGTTACCCGACTAGCGGCTCCTACGAGCAGTACTTC. Its protein is CASSYPTSGSYEQYF.